A few counts support the clone carrying this T cell receptor beta chain. Its target is unknown. The data were taken from a study of response to subunit inactivated influenza vaccine. Study conclusions and caveats: The authors offered the suggestion that each seasonal influenza vaccination recruits few new T cells.

Using its own MiXCR run on the RT-PCR reads, TCRdb lists one record per CDR3 protein. The profile shows 500,000 to 600,000 distinct CDR3 sequences, 12% of them singletons. This clonotype originated in a man between 45 and 60 years old who received an inactivated influenza vaccine. The material sequenced was PBMCs from blood, taken on the day of vaccination.

CDR3 coding DNA: TGTGCCAGCAGGGTACAGGGAGGTTCAGATACGCAGTATTTT. Translation: CASRVQGGSDTQYF. This chain uses TRBV6-2 or TRBV6-3 with TRBJ2-3, with D possibly called TRBD1 or TRBD2 (6 bases each). The germline CDR1 and CDR2 sequences are MNHEY and SVGEGT. The CDR3 loop spans 14 amino acids. Trimming shortened V by 6 bases and J by 4 bases, and 14 bases separated the two germline ends.